The sequence of this T cell receptor (beta chain) was determined in a study of identifying expanded T cells in peripheral blood. As for this clone: Antigen specificity is unknown.

Healthy donors had no documented immune events, such as infections, while sampled. The repertoire was sequenced with immunoSEQ multiplex PCR; TCRdb's copy has only in-frame clones and lacks some. The sample yields approximately 110,000 clones, 80% to 90% seen once. The study's findings and limits: Two-week clone count variance significantly increased as total template count grew. Over around two and four weeks, about 15 and 18 clones changed, versus around 1.2 between replicates.

There are 16 residues in the CDR3. Germline V gene sequence: CDR1 SGHTS, CDR2 YDEGEE. With V trimmed by 2 bases and J by 5 bases, 10 bases remained unmatched. The sequenced material came from blood. The TCR originated in a person aged 18-70 years in good health. The chain employs TRBV5-8 and TRBJ2-7; 10 nucleotides match TRBD2. The CDR3 DNA follows: TGTGCCAGCAGCTTAGCCGGAGCGGGGGGGCCGGACGAGCAGTACTTC. This sequence encodes CASSLAGAGGPDEQYF.